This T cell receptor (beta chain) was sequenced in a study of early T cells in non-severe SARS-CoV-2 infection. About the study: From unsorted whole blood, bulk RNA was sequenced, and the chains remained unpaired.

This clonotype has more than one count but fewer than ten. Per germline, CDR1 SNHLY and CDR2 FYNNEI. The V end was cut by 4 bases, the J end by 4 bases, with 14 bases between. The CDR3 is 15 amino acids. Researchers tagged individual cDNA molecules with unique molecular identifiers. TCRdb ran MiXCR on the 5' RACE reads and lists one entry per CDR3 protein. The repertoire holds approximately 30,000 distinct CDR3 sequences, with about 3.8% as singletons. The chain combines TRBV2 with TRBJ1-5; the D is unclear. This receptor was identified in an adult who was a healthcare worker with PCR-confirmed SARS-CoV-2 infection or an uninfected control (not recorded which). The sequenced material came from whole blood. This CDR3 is CASSVRGQPNQPQHF. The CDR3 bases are TGTGCCAGCAGTGTACGTGGGCAGCCGAATCAGCCCCAGCATTTT.